Each of the 10 T cell receptor beta chains below was sequenced from the same sample in a study of shared clonotypes between healthy human individuals (dated by TCRdb to 2020 to 2022). The method was the immunoSEQ multiplex PCR assay. TCRdb mirrors the immuneACCESS table, restricted to in-frame sequences. Some clones are absent from its copies; in checked studies, under half trace to an unresolved V gene, and the reason for the others is unknown. The sample profile shows more than 2 million clones; around 95% of them were found once. The top ten hold approximately 0.13% of the sample. Sequencing used naive CD4+ T cells sorted from blood. This sample's cell subset or site label indicates: CD45RA+ positively selected. The receptors shown here come from a man in his late teens or twenties in good health.

This chain joins TRBV4-2 and TRBJ1-5; D is unresolved. The CDR3 covers 16 residues. The V gene lost 4 bases and the J gene lost 3 bases, with 16 bases spanning the gap. Germline CDR1 reads LGHNA; CDR2 reads YNFKEQ. CDR3 in DNA: TGTGCCAGCAGCCGAGTAGGATTAGGAGACAATCAGCCCCAGCATTTT. It specifies CASSRVGLGDNQPQHF.

V usage is TRBV7-8 and J usage is TRBJ2-5; D is unresolved. This CDR3 is built from 16 residues. Per germline, CDR1 SGHVS and CDR2 FQNEAQ. V lost 0 bases to trimming and J lost 1 base, with 12 bases between them. DNA for the CDR3: TGTGCCAGCAGCTTAGCTTTGGCTCCGAGCCAAGAGACCCAGTACTTC. This codes for CASSLALAPSQETQYF.

The sample holds one count of this clone. The V gene is TRBV2, the J gene TRBJ2-3; TRBD1 matches 8 bases. Germline-derived CDR1 and CDR2 are SNHLY and FYNNEI. V lost 4 bases to trimming and J lost 3 bases; unmatched junction nucleotides: 6. This CDR3 has 15 amino acids. The CDR3 sequence is CASSASGGTTDTQYF. The CDR3 coding sequence is TGTGCCAGCAGTGCGTCAGGGGGCACTACAGATACGCAGTATTTT.

The table lists this clone with a count of one. The gene calls are TRBV5-1 and TRBJ2-3; TRBD2 aligns across 10 bases. The CDR3 runs to 19 residues. Germline V gives CDR1 SGHRS, CDR2 YFSETQ. V shed 7 bases, J shed 2 bases, and the junction held 19 bases outside the gene matches. The CDR3 protein is CASGAAQTLAGALTDTQYF. CDR3 bases: TGCGCCAGCGGGGCGGCTCAAACCCTAGCGGGGGCCCTCACAGATACGCAGTATTTT.

This chain connects TRBV7-2 to TRBJ2-3; D is perhaps TRBD2 (5 bases). V was clipped by 1 base and J by 4 bases, with 9 bases between them. Germline V lookup: CDR1 SGHTA, CDR2 FQGNSA. This CDR3 contains 14 residues. CDR3 bases: TGTGCCAGCAGCTTAGGGAGGAGTCCAGATACGCAGTATTTT. As protein: CASSLGRSPDTQYF.

In this sample, this clone turned up a few times. Other DNA sequences of this sample code for an identical CDR3. The CDR3 sequence: CASSLWGNQETQYF. The DNA of the CDR3 is TGCGCCAGCAGCTTGTGGGGGAATCAAGAGACCCAGTACTTC. This sequence joins TRBV5-1 and TRBJ2-5, with D perhaps assigned TRBD1 or TRBD2 (5 bases each). Germline V gene data show CDR1 as SGHRS and CDR2 as YFSETQ. The CDR3 covers 14 residues. Trimming left V 1 base short and J 2 bases short, with 9 bases between.

The rearrangement joins TRBV10-1 to TRBJ2-1; 10 bases map to TRBD2. V shed 5 bases and J 7 bases; nucleotides not matched to a gene: 8. CDR1 and CDR2 (germline): WNHNN, SYGVQD (reference sequence). The CDR3 sequence is 15 residues long. CDR3 sequence reads: CASSKPSGSLNEQFF. For the CDR3, the DNA is TGCGCCAGCAGTAAACCTAGCGGGAGCTTGAATGAGCAGTTCTTC.

This clone was seen a few times. J is TRBJ1-1 and V is TRBV29-1, with D perhaps TRBD1 (5 bases). The CDR3 length is 12 residues. The V gene lost 3 bases and the J gene lost 8 bases, with 13 bases spanning the gap. CDR1 SQVTM and CDR2 ANQGSEA come from the germline V gene. The CDR3 DNA sequence: TGCAGCGTTGAGGGCTCTTCAGGGGAAGCTTTCTTT. Translated, it gives CSVEGSSGEAFF.

V usage is TRBV11-2 and J usage is TRBJ2-5; no definite D call. The V end lost 5 bases, the J end lost 7 bases, and 14 bases lay between the germline ends. Per germline, CDR1 SGHAT and CDR2 FQNNGV. This CDR3 has 13 residues. The CDR3 nucleotides are TGTGCCAGCAGCCCTTACGTTCCGGGGACCCAGTACTTC. It encodes CASSPYVPGTQYF.

The chain recombines TRBV2 with TRBJ1-4, with 9 bases fitting TRBD1. J was trimmed by 8 bases and V by 6 bases; bases with no gene match: 10. Germline V CDR1 and CDR2: SNHLY, FYNNEI. The length of the CDR3 is 15 residues. DNA for the CDR3: TGTGCCAGCAGGGACAGGGGACGGGACGAGGAAAAACTGTTTTTT. Protein sequence: CASRDRGRDEEKLFF.